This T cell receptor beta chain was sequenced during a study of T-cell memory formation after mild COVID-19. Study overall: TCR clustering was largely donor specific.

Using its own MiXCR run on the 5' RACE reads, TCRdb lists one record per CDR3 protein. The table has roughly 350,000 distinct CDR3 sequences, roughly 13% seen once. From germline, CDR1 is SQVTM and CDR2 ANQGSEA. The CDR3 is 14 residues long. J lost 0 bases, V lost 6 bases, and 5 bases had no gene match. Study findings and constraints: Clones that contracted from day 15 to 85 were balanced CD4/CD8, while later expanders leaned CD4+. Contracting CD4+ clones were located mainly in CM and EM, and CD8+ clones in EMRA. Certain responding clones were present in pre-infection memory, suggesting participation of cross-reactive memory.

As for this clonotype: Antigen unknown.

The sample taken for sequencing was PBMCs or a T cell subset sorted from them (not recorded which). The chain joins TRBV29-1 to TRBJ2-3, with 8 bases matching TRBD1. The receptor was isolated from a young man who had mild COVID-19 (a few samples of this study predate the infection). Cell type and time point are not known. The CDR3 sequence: CSVTQGDSTDTQYF. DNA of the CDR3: TGCAGCGTCACACAGGGGGATAGCACAGATACGCAGTATTTT.